This T cell receptor beta chain was recorded in a study of blood T cell repertoires in COVID-19. Across the study: Sites in the United States, Italy and Spain provided acute and convalescent COVID-19 samples.

Adults between roughly 18 and 100 years of age took part from fewer than 30 US areas. In assigning cohorts, the study relied on participant-reported clinical history. Repertoires were generated with immunoSEQ multiplex PCR, while TCRdb's copy carries only in-frame clones and drops some. The data contain some 220,000 clones, about 79% of them singletons. The sequence derives from a woman in her 40s with acute COVID-19. Sequencing was performed on PBMCs or T cells enriched from blood (not recorded which).

For the CDR3, the DNA is TGTGCCAGCAGCCGAGGACTAGCCGACTACGAGCAGTACTTC. Residues: CASSRGLADYEQYF. The genes are TRBV3-1 (or the pseudogene TRBV3-2) and TRBJ2-7, with 8 positions matching TRBD2. The J segment lost 3 bases and the V segment lost 4 bases, leaving 5 bases of the junction unmatched. CDR1 LGHDT and CDR2 YNNKEL come from the germline V gene (reference sequence). The CDR3 has 14 residues.